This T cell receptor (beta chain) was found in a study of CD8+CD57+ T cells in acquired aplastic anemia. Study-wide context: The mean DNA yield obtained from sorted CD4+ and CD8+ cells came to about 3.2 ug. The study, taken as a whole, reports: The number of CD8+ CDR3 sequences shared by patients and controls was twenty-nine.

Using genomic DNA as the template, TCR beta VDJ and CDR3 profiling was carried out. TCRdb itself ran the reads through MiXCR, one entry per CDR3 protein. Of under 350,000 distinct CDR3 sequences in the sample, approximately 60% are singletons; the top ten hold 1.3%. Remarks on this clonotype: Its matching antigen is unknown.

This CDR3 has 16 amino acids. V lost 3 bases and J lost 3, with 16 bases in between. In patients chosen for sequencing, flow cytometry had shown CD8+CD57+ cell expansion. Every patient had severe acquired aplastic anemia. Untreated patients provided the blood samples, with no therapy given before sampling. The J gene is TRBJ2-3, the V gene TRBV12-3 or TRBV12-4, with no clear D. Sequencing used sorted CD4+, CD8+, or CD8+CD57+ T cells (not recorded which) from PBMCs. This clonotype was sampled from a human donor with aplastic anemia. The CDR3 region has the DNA TGTGCCAGCAGTTTTGTTGTGGGTAGAGTGACAGATACGCAGTATTTT. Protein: CASSFVVGRVTDTQYF.